These T cell receptor beta chains were read from a single sample in a study of identical twins. TCRdb processed the 5' RACE reads anew with MiXCR; each CDR3 protein has one entry. The table includes 420,000 or so distinct CDR3 sequences, 15% to 20% detected once. Sequenced material: naive T cells sorted from blood. The receptors here all came from a man aged 45-65 years in good health. Both conserved end residues are part of each CDR3. A D gene is named only where the DNA matches it firmly. Not all rows give a size; the values are once, few, many and, for expanded clones, a class.

d_gene	v_gene	j_gene	abundance	CDR3nt	CDR3aa
.	TRBV20-1	TRBJ2-7	.	TGCAGTGCTAGGGCTGGACAGCTAGCCTACGAGCAGTACTTC	CSARAGQLAYEQYF
TRBD2	TRBV15	TRBJ2-1	many	TGTGCCACCACCAGTGGGGGGGAATCCTACAATGAGCAGTTCTTC	CATTSGGESYNEQFF
.	TRBV5-1	TRBJ2-5	few	TGCGCCAGCAGCTTTATTTTTAGCGGAAACCAAGAGACCCAGTACTTC	CASSFIFSGNQETQYF
.	TRBV7-9	TRBJ2-5	.	TGTGCCAGCACCCGGACCGGTGAGACCCAGTACTTC	CASTRTGETQYF
.	TRBV20-1	TRBJ2-2	few	TGCAGTGCTCAGACAGGAGGGGAGCTGTTTTTT	CSAQTGGELFF
.	TRBV4-3	TRBJ2-4	.	TGCGCCAGCAGCCAAGATCGCCTAGCCAAAAACATTCAGTACTTC	CASSQDRLAKNIQYF
.	TRBV11-1	TRBJ2-1	.	TGTGCCAGCAGCGCCAGGGCAGGCGGCGGGGATGAGCAGTTCTTC	CASSARAGGGDEQFF
.	TRBV20-1	TRBJ2-6	many	TGCAGTGCTAGTTACGACGGCTCTGGGGCCAACGTCCTGACTTTC	CSASYDGSGANVLTF
TRBD2	TRBV20-1	TRBJ2-2	once	TGCAGTGCTAGAGCGGTAGCGGGAGGGCCGACGAACACCGGGGAGCTGTTTTTT	CSARAVAGGPTNTGELFF
TRBD1	TRBV12-3/TRBV12-4	TRBJ2-5	few	TGTGCCAGCAGTCTCCAGGGGGCCCCGTCGGAGACCCAGTACTTC	CASSLQGAPSETQYF
.	TRBV4-3	TRBJ2-1	few	TGCGCCAGCAGCCAAAAGATATCCGGACCTGAGCAGTTCTTC	CASSQKISGPEQFF
.	TRBV20-1	TRBJ2-7	.	TGCAGTGCTAGAGGAGGTAGCGGCACGACCTACGAGCAGTACTTC	CSARGGSGTTYEQYF
.	TRBV12-3/TRBV12-4	TRBJ1-3	many	TGTGCCAGCAGTGGACGAAAGGGGAACTCTGGAAACACCATATATTTT	CASSGRKGNSGNTIYF
.	TRBV20-1	TRBJ1-5	many	TGCAGTGCTAAAGACACGAGAGTCAATCAGCCCCAGCATTTT	CSAKDTRVNQPQHF
.	TRBV6-2/TRBV6-3	TRBJ2-3	.	TGTGCCAGCAGATCGCCGACAGCGACGGGCGCAGATACGCAGTATTTT	CASRSPTATGADTQYF
.	TRBV7-9	TRBJ1-5	many	TGTGCCAGCAGCCGTGAAGGGGGGGCAGATAGCAATCAGCCCCAGCATTTT	CASSREGGADSNQPQHF
.	TRBV9	TRBJ1-1	many	TGTGCCAGCAGCGTAGCGGGGGGTAACACTGAAGCTTTCTTT	CASSVAGGNTEAFF
.	TRBV5-1	TRBJ2-3	few	TGCGCCAGCAGCTTTCAAGGGTTGTCAGATACGCAGTATTTT	CASSFQGLSDTQYF
TRBD2	TRBV5-1	TRBJ2-7	few	TGCGCCAGCAGCTTGTCACCTAGCGGATACGAGCAGTACTTC	CASSLSPSGYEQYF
TRBD2	TRBV12-3/TRBV12-4	TRBJ2-7	many	TGTGCCAGCAGTCCGCCGACTAGCGACGAGCAGTACTTC	CASSPPTSDEQYF
.	TRBV7-2	TRBJ1-1	many	TGTGCCAGCAGCTTAGGGAGGGCGTCGAGCACTGAAGCTTTCTTT	CASSLGRASSTEAFF
TRBD1	TRBV11-2	TRBJ2-2	few	TGTGCCAGCAGCTTAACGGCAGGGGGTAAAACCGGGGAGCTGTTTTTT	CASSLTAGGKTGELFF
.	TRBV28	TRBJ2-2	.	TGTGCCAGCAGTAGGCGGGACACCGGGGAGCTGTTTTTT	CASSRRDTGELFF
.	TRBV20-1	TRBJ2-3	few	TGCAGTGCTAGAGGGAGCGGCACTAGCACAGATACGCAGTATTTT	CSARGSGTSTDTQYF
TRBD2	TRBV7-8	TRBJ2-1	many	TGTGCCAGCAGAAGCCAGGGACTAGATCTACATGAGCAGTTCTTC	CASRSQGLDLHEQFF
TRBD1	TRBV20-1	TRBJ1-5	many	TGCAGTGCTAGAGATCCAGGGGGCAGCAATCAGCCCCAGCATTTT	CSARDPGGSNQPQHF
.	TRBV7-3	TRBJ2-6	.	TGTGCCAGCAGCTCTCAAGCTGGGCGCTCTGGGGCCAACGTCCTGACTTTC	CASSSQAGRSGANVLTF
.	TRBV5-5	TRBJ2-7	many	TGTGCCAGCAGCATCAGGGCGTCCGAGCAGTACTTC	CASSIRASEQYF
.	TRBV29-1	TRBJ1-1	many	TGCAGCGTTGCGGTTACGGTGAACACTGAAGCTTTCTTT	CSVAVTVNTEAFF
TRBD1	TRBV11-1	TRBJ1-4	.	TGTGCCAGCAGCTCAAACCGGGACAGGGAGTCGATCGCAGAAAAACTGTTTTTT	CASSSNRDRESIAEKLFF
.	TRBV20-1	TRBJ2-1	many	TGCAGTGCTAGGGGCGGGTCCTACAATGAGCAGTTCTTC	CSARGGSYNEQFF
.	TRBV20-1	TRBJ2-1	.	TGCAGTGCTGGGAAGGGGGGATCCTACAATGAGCAGTTCTTC	CSAGKGGSYNEQFF
.	TRBV11-2	TRBJ2-3	.	TGTGCCACCCGGGGCTACACAGATACGCAGTATTTT	CATRGYTDTQYF
.	TRBV13	TRBJ2-7	few	TGTGCCAGCAGCTCGACCCCAACATACGAGCAGTACTTC	CASSSTPTYEQYF
.	TRBV6-1	TRBJ1-4	.	TGTGCCAGCAGTGATTCTAGGCCGGATGAAAAACTGTTTTTT	CASSDSRPDEKLFF
.	TRBV20-1	TRBJ2-1	many	TGCAGTGCTAGATTCGGGACCACTTACAATGAGCAGTTCTTC	CSARFGTTYNEQFF
TRBD2	TRBV3-1	TRBJ2-1	many	TGTGCCAGCAGCCGGAAGCTAGCGGGGAGATACTCCTACAATGAGCAGTTCTTC	CASSRKLAGRYSYNEQFF
.	TRBV6-2/TRBV6-3	TRBJ2-7	.	TGTGCCAGCAGTTATATTTACGAGCAGTACTTC	CASSYIYEQYF
.	TRBV7-8	TRBJ2-3	.	TGTGCCAGCAGCACGCGGACAGTAGATACGCAGTATTTT	CASSTRTVDTQYF
TRBD1	TRBV2	TRBJ2-7	.	TGTGCCAGCAGTGATGCCGGACAGGGAAACGACGAGCAGTACTTC	CASSDAGQGNDEQYF
.	TRBV20-1	TRBJ2-3	few	TGCAGTGCTAGGGGCTATCCTAGCACAGATACGCAGTATTTT	CSARGYPSTDTQYF
TRBD1	TRBV20-1	TRBJ2-2	few	TGCAGTGCTCCCCGGGACAGGTACACCGGGGAGCTGTTTTTT	CSAPRDRYTGELFF
TRBD2	TRBV29-1	TRBJ2-3	few	TGCAGCGCCCGTCGGACTAGCGGGAGGGCCGACCGTTTCACAGATACGCAGTATTTT	CSARRTSGRADRFTDTQYF
TRBD1	TRBV6-1	TRBJ2-1	many	TGTGCCAGCAGGACGACAGGGAGCTCCTACAATGAGCAGTTCTTC	CASRTTGSSYNEQFF
.	TRBV3-1	TRBJ2-3	few	TGTGCCAGCAGCCACCGGGGTTCAGATACGCAGTATTTT	CASSHRGSDTQYF
.	TRBV11-2	TRBJ2-7	few	TGTGCCAGCACCCCTTGGAGGCAGTCATTCTCCGAGCAGTACTTC	CASTPWRQSFSEQYF
.	TRBV29-1	TRBJ2-6	few	TGCAGCGTTGAAGATGCACCCAGGGTTGGGTCTGGGGCCAACGTCCTGACTTTC	CSVEDAPRVGSGANVLTF
.	TRBV6-1	TRBJ2-4	few	TGTGCCAGCAGTGCGCGGACTGGGGGAGCCAAAAACATTCAGTACTTC	CASSARTGGAKNIQYF
.	TRBV28	TRBJ2-7	few	TGTGCCAGCAGTTTACTAAGGGTCGGCGAGCAGTACTTC	CASSLLRVGEQYF
.	TRBV5-1	TRBJ2-5	.	TGCGCCAGCAGGTCGACGGGGGTCCAAGAGACCCAGTACTTC	CASRSTGVQETQYF
TRBD1	TRBV4-2	TRBJ2-3	.	TGTGCCAGCAGCCAGGACAGGGTAGCCACAGATACGCAGTATTTT	CASSQDRVATDTQYF